This is a list of T cell receptor beta chains from one sample in a study of beta chain features in type 1 diabetes. Sequencing was performed with immunoSEQ multiplex PCR; in TCRdb, only in-frame clones are kept and a portion is missing. The sample carries 350,000 to 400,000 clones, roughly 13% recorded once. The source material was naive CD4+ T cells from blood. These receptors came from a woman younger than 30 with type 1 diabetes. The CDR3 runs from the conserved cysteine through the conserved F or W. The D gene is left open where the match is weak. Expanded clones are given a class, and other clones once, few, many or no size at all.

>TRBV29-1|NA|NA|TRBJ1-2
TGCAGCGTTGGGGAGGGTAGTCGAGGCTACACCTTC
CSVGEGSRGYTF
>TRBV6-5|NA|NA|TRBJ1-1
TGTGCCAGCAGGACCACAGGGCTAAGGATTGCTGAAGCTTTCTTT
CASRTTGLRIAEAFF
>TRBV6-5|TRBD1|few|TRBJ1-2
TGTGCCAGCACCCCGGGACAGAAGACCTATGGCTACACCTTC
CASTPGQKTYGYTF
>TRBV6-5|TRBD2|few|TRBJ2-6
TGTGCCAGCAAGGTTGGGGGGGGGTGGTCCAACGTCCTGACTTTC
CASKVGGGWSNVLTF
>TRBV6-1|TRBD1|NA|TRBJ2-5
TGTGCCAGCAGATCCGGACAGGGTGGGGAGACCCAGTACTTC
CASRSGQGGETQYF
>TRBV7-9|NA|few|TRBJ2-7
TGTGCCAGCAGCTTAGGGGGGGACGAGCAGTACTTC
CASSLGGDEQYF
>TRBV9|NA|NA|TRBJ2-1
TGTGCCAGCAGCGTAGGGGGGCTCTCCTACAATGAGCAGTTCTTC
CASSVGGLSYNEQFF
>TRBV5-4|NA|few|TRBJ2-7
TGTGCCAGCAGCTTGACACCTTTCAACTACGAGCAGTACTTC
CASSLTPFNYEQYF
>TRBV19|NA|few|TRBJ2-2
TGTGCCAGTAGGTCCGGGATCAATATCGGGGAGCTGTTTTTT
CASRSGINIGELFF
>TRBV5-6|NA|NA|TRBJ2-4
TGTGCCAGCAGCTTGGCCGGGCAGGGGACCAAAAACATTCAGTACTTC
CASSLAGQGTKNIQYF
>TRBV7-8|NA|NA|TRBJ2-5
TGTGCCAGCAGTCTCCCCGCAGGAGAGACCCAGTACTTC
CASSLPAGETQYF
>TRBV2|TRBD2|NA|TRBJ2-5
TGTGCCAGCAGTGCTACCCTAGCGGGAGTCGGCGAGACCCAGTACTTC
CASSATLAGVGETQYF
>TRBV28|NA|NA|TRBJ2-5
TGTGCCAGCAGTCCCCCCGAGTCCCAAGAGACCCAGTACTTC
CASSPPESQETQYF
>TRBV20-1|NA|NA|TRBJ2-7
TGCAGTGCTCAGGGGCTCTACGAGCAGTACTTC
CSAQGLYEQYF
>TRBV19|NA|NA|TRBJ2-1
TGTGCCAGTACTGCGACTAGTCTCGGCAATGAGCAGTTCTTC
CASTATSLGNEQFF
>TRBV30|NA|NA|TRBJ1-4
TGTGCCTGGAGTCCTTCCCAGGGTCGAAGTGAAAAACTGTTTTTT
CAWSPSQGRSEKLFF
>TRBV19|TRBD2|few|TRBJ2-1
TGTGCCAGTAGTATTGGTAGCGGGAGAGTTGAGCAGTTCTTC
CASSIGSGRVEQFF
>TRBV7-9|NA|NA|TRBJ2-5
TGTGCCAGCAGCTTGAGAACAGGCCGCCAAGAGACCCAGTACTTC
CASSLRTGRQETQYF
>TRBV5-1|TRBD1|few|TRBJ2-5
TGCGCCAGCAGCGTAGGGGGCGGAGAAGAGACCCAGTACTTC
CASSVGGGEETQYF
>TRBV7-9|TRBD1|NA|TRBJ1-5
TGTGCCAGCAGTCCCCGGGACAGCGTCCTCCAACCCCAGCATTTT
CASSPRDSVLQPQHF
>TRBV18|TRBD1|NA|TRBJ1-2
TGTGCCAGCTCACCAGGTGACAGGGCCTTCACCTTC
CASSPGDRAFTF
>TRBV5-5|NA|NA|TRBJ2-7
TGTGCCAGCAGCACACGAAGCTCCTACGAGCAGTACTTC
CASSTRSSYEQYF
>TRBV28|NA|NA|TRBJ1-2
TGTGCCAGCACCATGGGGAGGTATGGCTACACCTTC
CASTMGRYGYTF
>TRBV28|TRBD2|few|TRBJ2-7
TGTGCCAGCAGCCCGGGGAGCGGGAGGGCTTCTAGCGAGCAGTACTTC
CASSPGSGRASSEQYF
>TRBV27|NA|few|TRBJ2-7
TGTGCCAGCGGCGGGGACCGAGGCTACGAGCAGTACTTC
CASGGDRGYEQYF
>TRBV5-1|TRBD1|NA|TRBJ2-7
TGCGCCAGCAGCTCAGGGGACAGCGGATCGGAGCAGTACTTC
CASSSGDSGSEQYF
>TRBV5-4|TRBD1|NA|TRBJ2-7
TGTGCCAGCAGCCACTGGACAGGGAACGACGAGCAGTACTTC
CASSHWTGNDEQYF
>TRBV5-1|NA|few|TRBJ1-5
TGCGCCAGCAGTCTAGACAGCAATAGCAATCAGCCCCAGCATTTT
CASSLDSNSNQPQHF
>TRBV5-4|NA|few|TRBJ2-1
TGTGCCAGCAGCCTACAGGGACACCCCACCGATGAGCAGTTCTTC
CASSLQGHPTDEQFF
>TRBV7-9|NA|NA|TRBJ1-2
TGTGCCAGCGTCTTCACTGGGGCGACGGCGGATGGCTACACCTTC
CASVFTGATADGYTF
>TRBV5-6|TRBD1|NA|TRBJ1-5
TGTGCCAGCAGCATAGGACAGGGGATAAATCAGCCCCAGCATTTT
CASSIGQGINQPQHF
>TRBV7-2|NA|NA|TRBJ2-7
TGTGCCAGCAGCTCCTCTTTCGGCGAGCAGTACTTC
CASSSSFGEQYF
>TRBV6-5|NA|NA|TRBJ1-2
TGTGCCAGCACCACCGGACAGCGGATCGGCTACACCTTC
CASTTGQRIGYTF
>TRBV28|TRBD1|once|TRBJ1-4
TGTGCCAGCAGTCCAGGGGGCCCACCGGAAAAACTGTTTTTT
CASSPGGPPEKLFF
>TRBV30|NA|NA|TRBJ2-7
TGTGCCTGGAGGAGGAACTACGAGCAGTACTTC
CAWRRNYEQYF
>TRBV9|TRBD2|NA|TRBJ2-1
TGTGCCAGCAGCGTAGAACCACTAGCGGGATACAATGAGCAGTTCTTC
CASSVEPLAGYNEQFF
>TRBV29-1|TRBD2|few|TRBJ2-7
TGCAGCGCTCAAGGCGGGGGGGGCTACGAGCAGTACTTC
CSAQGGGGYEQYF
>TRBV2|TRBD1|few|TRBJ1-5
TGTGCCACCCAACGGGACAGCGGCAATCAGCCCCAGCATTTT
CATQRDSGNQPQHF
>TRBV9|NA|NA|TRBJ1-6
TGTGCCAGCAGCGTTGCGGGACTAGGGTTTTCACCCCTCCACTTT
CASSVAGLGFSPLHF
>TRBV13|TRBD2|NA|TRBJ2-5
TGTGCCAGCAGCTTAGCCCGGGGAGGGTATAAGACCCAGTACTTC
CASSLARGGYKTQYF
>TRBV5-4|TRBD2|NA|TRBJ2-5
TGTGCCAGCAGCTTGGGGACTAGCGGATTAGGGGAGACCCAGTACTTC
CASSLGTSGLGETQYF
>TRBV18|NA|NA|TRBJ1-1
TGTGCCAGCTCACCAAGACCATCGGGCACTGAAGCTTTCTTT
CASSPRPSGTEAFF
>TRBV9|NA|NA|TRBJ2-7
TGTGCCAGCAGCGTAGCGACCCCAGGGCCCTACGAGCAGTACTTC
CASSVATPGPYEQYF